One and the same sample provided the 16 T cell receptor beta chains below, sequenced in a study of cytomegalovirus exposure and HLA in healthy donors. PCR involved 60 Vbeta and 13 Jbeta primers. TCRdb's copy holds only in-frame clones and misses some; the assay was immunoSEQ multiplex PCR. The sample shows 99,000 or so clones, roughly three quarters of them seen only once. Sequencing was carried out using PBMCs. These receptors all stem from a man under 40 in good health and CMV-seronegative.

The CDR3 here is CASSLALAGGWYEQYF. The CDR3 bases are TGTGCCAGCAGCTTAGCGCTAGCGGGAGGTTGGTACGAGCAGTACTTC. The genes are TRBV7-2 and TRBJ2-7; 11 bases are a match to TRBD2. CDR1 and CDR2 from the germline V gene are SGHTA and FQGNSA. This CDR3 comprises 16 residues. V gave up 0 bases and J gave up 4 bases; unmatched junction bases: 5. Supplemented by reference TRBV7-2 and TRBJ2-7, the full variable domain reads GAGVSQSPSNKVTEKGKDVELRCDPISGHTALYWYRQSLGQGLEFLIYFQGNSAPDKSGLPSDRFSAERTGGSVSTLTIQRTQQEDSAVYLCASSLALAGGWYEQYFGPGTRLTVT.

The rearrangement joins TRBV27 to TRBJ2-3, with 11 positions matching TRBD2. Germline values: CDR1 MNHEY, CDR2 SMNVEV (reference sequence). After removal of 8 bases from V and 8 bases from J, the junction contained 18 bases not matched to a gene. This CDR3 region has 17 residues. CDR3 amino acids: CASGKGLAGGSYSTQYF. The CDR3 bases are TGTGCCAGCGGAAAGGGGTTAGCGGGAGGGAGCTATAGTACGCAGTATTTT.

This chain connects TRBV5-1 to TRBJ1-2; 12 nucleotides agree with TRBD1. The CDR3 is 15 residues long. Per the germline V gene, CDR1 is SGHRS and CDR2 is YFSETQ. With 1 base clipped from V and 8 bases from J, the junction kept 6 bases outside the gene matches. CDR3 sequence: CASSLSGQGAWGYTF. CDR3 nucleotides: TGCGCCAGCAGCTTGTCGGGACAGGGGGCGTGGGGCTACACCTTC.

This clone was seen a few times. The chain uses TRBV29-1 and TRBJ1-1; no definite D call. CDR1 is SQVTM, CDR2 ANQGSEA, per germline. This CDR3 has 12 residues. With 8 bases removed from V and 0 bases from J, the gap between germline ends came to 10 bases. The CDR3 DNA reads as TGCAGCATTACCGGGGTGAACACTGAAGCTTTCTTT. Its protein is CSITGVNTEAFF.

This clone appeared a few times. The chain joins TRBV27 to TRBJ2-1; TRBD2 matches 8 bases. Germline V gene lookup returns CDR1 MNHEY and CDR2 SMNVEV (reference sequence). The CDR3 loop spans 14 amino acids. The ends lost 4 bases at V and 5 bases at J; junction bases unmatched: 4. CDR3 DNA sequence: TGTGCCAGCAGTTACGGACTAGCACACAATGAGCAGTTCTTC. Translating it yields CASSYGLAHNEQFF.

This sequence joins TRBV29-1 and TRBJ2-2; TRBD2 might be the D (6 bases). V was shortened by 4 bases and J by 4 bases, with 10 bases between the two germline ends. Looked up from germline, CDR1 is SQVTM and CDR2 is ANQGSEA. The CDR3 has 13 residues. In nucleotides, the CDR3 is TGCAGCGTTGCCGGGAGCACCACCGGGGAGCTGTTTTTT. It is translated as CSVAGSTTGELFF.

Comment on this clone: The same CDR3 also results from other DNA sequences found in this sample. For the CDR3, the DNA is TGTGCCAGCTCACCAGGGAGGAACACTGAAGCTTTCTTT. Translated: CASSPGRNTEAFF. The chain has TRBV18 and TRBJ1-1; D gene ambiguous. The CDR3 is 13 residues long. V gave up 2 bases and J gave up 1 base, with 5 bases separating them. Germline CDR1 and CDR2: KGHSH and LQKENI. Full variable domain (remainder filled in from reference TRBV18 and TRBJ1-1): NAGVMQNPRHLVRRRGQEARLRCSPMKGHSHVYWYRQLPEEGLKFMVYLQKENIIDESGMPKERFSAEFPKEGPSILRIQQVVRGDSAAYFCASSPGRNTEAFFGQGTRLTVV.

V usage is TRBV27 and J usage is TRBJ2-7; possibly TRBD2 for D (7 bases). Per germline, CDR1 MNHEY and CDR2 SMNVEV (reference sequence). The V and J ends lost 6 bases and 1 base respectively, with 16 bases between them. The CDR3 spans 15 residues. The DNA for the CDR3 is TGTGCCAGCAGGGTAGGGGGAGGGGGATCCTACGAGCAGTACTTC. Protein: CASRVGGGGSYEQYF.

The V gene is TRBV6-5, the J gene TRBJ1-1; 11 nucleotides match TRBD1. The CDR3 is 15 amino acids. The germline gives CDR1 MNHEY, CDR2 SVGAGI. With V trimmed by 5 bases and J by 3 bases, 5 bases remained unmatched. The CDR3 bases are TGTGCCAGCAGTGGACAGGGGGCAGGCGACACTGAAGCTTTCTTT. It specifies CASSGQGAGDTEAFF.

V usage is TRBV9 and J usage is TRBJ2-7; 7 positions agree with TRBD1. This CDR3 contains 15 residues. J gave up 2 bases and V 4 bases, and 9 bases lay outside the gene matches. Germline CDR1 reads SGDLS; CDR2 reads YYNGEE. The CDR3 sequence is CASSPGQDQPYEQYF. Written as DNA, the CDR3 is TGTGCCAGCAGCCCCGGACAGGACCAACCCTACGAGCAGTACTTC.

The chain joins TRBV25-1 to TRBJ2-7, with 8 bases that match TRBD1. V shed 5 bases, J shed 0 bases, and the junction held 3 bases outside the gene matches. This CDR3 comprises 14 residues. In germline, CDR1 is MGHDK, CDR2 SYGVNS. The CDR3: CASSPTGGSYEQYF. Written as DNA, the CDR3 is TGTGCCAGCAGTCCCACAGGGGGCTCCTACGAGCAGTACTTC.

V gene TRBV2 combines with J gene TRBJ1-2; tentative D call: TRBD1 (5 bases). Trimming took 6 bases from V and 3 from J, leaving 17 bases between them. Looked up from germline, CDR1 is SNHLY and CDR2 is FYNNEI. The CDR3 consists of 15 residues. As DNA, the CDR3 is TGTGCCAGCAGGGCGGGACGGACCCTTGACTATGGCTACACCTTC. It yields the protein CASRAGRTLDYGYTF.

The CDR3, as DNA: TGTGCTAGTGGTTTGGTAAAAGGGGGGGTTTGGGCAGATACGCAGTATTTT. Its translation is CASGLVKGGVWADTQYF. The J gene is TRBJ2-3, the V gene TRBV12-5, with D possibly TRBD2 on 7 matching bases. Trimming removed 0 bases from V and 4 bases from J, with 17 bases in between. CDR3 length equals 17 residues. Per germline, CDR1 LGHNT and CDR2 FRNRAP.

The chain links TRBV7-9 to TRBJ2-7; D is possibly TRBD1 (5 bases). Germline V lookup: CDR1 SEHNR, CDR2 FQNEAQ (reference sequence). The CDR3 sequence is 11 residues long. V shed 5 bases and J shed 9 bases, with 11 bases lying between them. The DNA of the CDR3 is TGTGCCAGCAGCCTGGACATAAGGCAGTACTTC. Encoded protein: CASSLDIRQYF.

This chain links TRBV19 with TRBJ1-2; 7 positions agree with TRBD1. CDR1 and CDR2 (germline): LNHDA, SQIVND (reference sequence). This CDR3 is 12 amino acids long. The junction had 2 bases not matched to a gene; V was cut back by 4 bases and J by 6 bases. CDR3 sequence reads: CASSNTGDGYTF. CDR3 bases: TGTGCCAGTAGTAACACAGGGGATGGCTACACCTTC.

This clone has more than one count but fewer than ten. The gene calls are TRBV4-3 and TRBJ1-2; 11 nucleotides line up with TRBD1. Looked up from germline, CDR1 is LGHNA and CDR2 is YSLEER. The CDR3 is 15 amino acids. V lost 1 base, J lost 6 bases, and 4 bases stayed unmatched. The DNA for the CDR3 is TGCGCCAGCAGCCAAGTGGGGACAGGGGGAGATGGCTACACCTTC. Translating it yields CASSQVGTGGDGYTF.